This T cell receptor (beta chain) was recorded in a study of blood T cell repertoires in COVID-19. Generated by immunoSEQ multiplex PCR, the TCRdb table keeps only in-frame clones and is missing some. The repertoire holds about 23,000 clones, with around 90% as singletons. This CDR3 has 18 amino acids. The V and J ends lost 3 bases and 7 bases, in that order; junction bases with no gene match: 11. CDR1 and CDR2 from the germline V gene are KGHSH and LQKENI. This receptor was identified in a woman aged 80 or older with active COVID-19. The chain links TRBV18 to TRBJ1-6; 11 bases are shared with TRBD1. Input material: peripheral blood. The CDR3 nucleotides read TGTGCCAGCTCACCTTCCGCCCCCGGGACAGGGGGAAATTCACCCCTCCACTTT. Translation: CASSPSAPGTGGNSPLHF.